One sample yielded the 20 T cell receptor beta chains listed below, sequenced in a study of blood T cell repertoires in COVID-19. Sequencing was performed with immunoSEQ multiplex PCR; in TCRdb, only in-frame clones are kept and a portion is missing. The profile shows some 97,000 clones, 80% to 90% of them singletons. The sample comprised PBMCs or T cells enriched from blood (not recorded which). All receptors derive from a woman in her forties or fifties who had recovered from COVID-19.

The chain links TRBV5-1 to TRBJ2-2; 7 positions agree with TRBD2. The CDR3 extends over 16 amino acids. J gave up 8 bases and V 0 bases, and 10 bases lay outside the gene matches. Germline CDR1 is SGHRS and CDR2 is YFSETQ. CDR3: CASSLVGGRAGGELFF. The CDR3 bases are TGCGCCAGCAGCTTGGTCGGGGGGAGAGCTGGAGGGGAGCTGTTTTTT.

The chain recombines TRBV7-4 with TRBJ2-1; 8 bases are shared with TRBD2. CDR1 and CDR2 from the germline V gene are SGHVT and SQSDAQ. Trimming removed 7 bases from V and 8 bases from J; junction bases left unmatched: 19. This CDR3 has 17 residues. CDR3 in DNA: TGTGCCAGCACCGAAAGACCGGGACTAGAAAATTGCCATGAGCAGTTCTTC. Amino acids: CASTERPGLENCHEQFF.

This sequence joins TRBV6-5 and TRBJ1-2, with D hard to call. The CDR3 has 13 residues. The germline CDR1 and CDR2 sequences are MNHEY and SVGAGI. The V gene lost 2 bases and the J gene lost 5 bases, with 9 bases spanning the gap. The CDR3 protein is CASSYGPLYGYTF. CDR3 in DNA: TGTGCCAGCAGTTACGGGCCGCTATATGGCTACACCTTC.

The chain links TRBV28 to TRBJ1-2; unclear D gene. The CDR3 is 14 amino acids. V lost 6 bases, J lost 8 bases, and 19 bases lay in between. Per the germline V gene, CDR1 is MDHEN and CDR2 is SYDVKM. The CDR3 nucleotides are TGTGCCAGCAGGGGCCCGGAGGGATGGCGGGGCTACACCTTC. This gives the protein CASRGPEGWRGYTF.

The chain combines TRBV30 with TRBJ1-2, with a tentative D call TRBD1 (6 bases). The CDR3 sequence is 13 residues long. V shed 2 bases and J shed 2 bases, with 9 bases lying between them. CDR1 is GTSNPN, CDR2 SVGIG, per germline (reference sequence). Here the CDR3 DNA reads TGTGCCTGGAGTTTGGGACAAAACTATGGCTACACCTTC. This codes for CAWSLGQNYGYTF.

The chain joins TRBV5-1 to TRBJ2-7; TRBD2 aligns across 9 bases. In germline, CDR1 is SGHRS, CDR2 YFSETQ. V dropped 3 bases and J dropped 5; count of bases not matched to a gene: 12. The CDR3 runs 16 residues. CDR3 residues: CASSSPGVREGNEQYF. The CDR3 coding sequence is TGCGCCAGCAGCTCCCCGGGGGTGCGGGAGGGCAACGAGCAGTACTTC.

This clone was seen more than once but under ten times. The chain couples TRBV19 to TRBJ2-7, with a weak D call TRBD1 (6 bases). The CDR3 totals 14 residues. Germline CDR1 LNHDA, CDR2 SQIVND (reference sequence). The ends were cut back, 4 bases at V and 1 base at J, with 11 bases in the middle. For the CDR3, the DNA is TGTGCCAGTAGTAGACAGGATACATCCTACGAGCAGTACTTC. Protein sequence: CASSRQDTSYEQYF.

The J gene is TRBJ1-2, the V gene TRBV24-1; the match to TRBD1 covers 8 bases. The CDR3 totals 16 residues. Per germline, CDR1 KGHDR and CDR2 SFDVKD. Trimming took 8 bases from V and 7 from J; bases not matched to a gene: 17. For the CDR3, the DNA is TGTGCCACCAACAATCTGACAACCAGGGGGCCCCCTGGCTACACCTTC. Encoded protein: CATNNLTTRGPPGYTF.

V is TRBV4-1 and J is TRBJ1-4; no clear D gene. The germline gives CDR1 MGHRA, CDR2 YSYEKL. CDR3 length equals 15 residues. V lost 1 base, J lost 16 bases, and 22 bases lay in between. This CDR3 is CASSQGLVPAGKGFF. CDR3 DNA sequence: TGCGCCAGCAGCCAAGGTTTAGTGCCGGCAGGAAAAGGGTTTTTT.

The chain combines TRBV6-5 with TRBJ2-7; a weak D match, TRBD1 (5 bases). The germline V and J ends were trimmed by 4 bases and 1 base, with 14 bases remaining between them. Germline V lookup: CDR1 MNHEY, CDR2 SVGAGI. CDR3 length equals 15 residues. CDR3 amino acids: CASSFRVGVSYEQYF. The CDR3 region has the DNA TGTGCCAGCAGTTTCAGGGTTGGAGTATCCTACGAGCAGTACTTC.

The chain is built from TRBV24-1 and TRBJ1-2, with unresolved D. The germline V gene has CDR1 KGHDR and CDR2 SFDVKD. The length of the CDR3 is 12 residues. V was shortened by 9 bases and J by 5 bases, with 12 bases between the two germline ends. The CDR3: CATPPLLYGYTF. CDR3 nucleotides: TGTGCCACCCCCCCCCTCCTGTATGGCTACACCTTC.

V is TRBV28 and J is TRBJ1-1, with D perhaps TRBD1 (6 bases). Between the trimmed V and J ends, which lost 4 bases and 4 bases, there was a span of 16 bases. Germline CDR1 reads MDHEN; CDR2 reads SYDVKM. The CDR3 sequence is 15 residues long. The CDR3 nucleotides read TGTGCCAGCAGTTATGTAGGGGGAGGGTTCACTGAAGCTTTCTTT. This translates into CASSYVGGGFTEAFF.

The chain recombines TRBV18 with TRBJ1-1; no reliable D call. In germline, CDR1 is KGHSH, CDR2 LQKENI. The CDR3 totals 13 residues. V dropped 3 bases and J dropped 6 bases, with 11 bases sitting between them. Here the CDR3 DNA reads TGTGCCAGCTCACCCCCTGTGAGGGCTGAAGCTTTCTTT. This encodes CASSPPVRAEAFF.

This clone was picked up one time. For the CDR3, the DNA is TGTGCCAGCAGTGAACGGGAGAACACTGAAGCTTTCTTT. Its protein product is CASSERENTEAFF. V is TRBV2 and J is TRBJ1-1; D uncertain. This CDR3 region has 13 residues. CDR1 and CDR2 (germline): SNHLY, FYNNEI. The V end was cut by 2 bases, the J end by 1 base, with 5 bases between.

The chain couples TRBV27 to TRBJ2-5, with D possibly matching TRBD1 (6 bases). CDR3 length equals 16 residues. V gave up 6 bases and J gave up 4 bases, with 21 bases separating them. The germline CDR1 and CDR2 sequences are MNHEY and SMNVEV (reference sequence). The CDR3 region has the DNA TGTGCCAGCAGGCCTTTGGCAGGGACACGGGGAGAGACCCAGTACTTC. Translating it yields CASRPLAGTRGETQYF.

The chain uses TRBV27 and TRBJ2-3; D ambiguous. CDR1 and CDR2 (germline): MNHEY, SMNVEV (reference sequence). V lost 2 bases and J 8 bases, leaving 14 bases between the germline ends. The CDR3 contains 14 residues. CDR3 sequence: CASSLTNPSSTQYF. The CDR3 DNA sequence: TGTGCCAGCAGTTTAACTAATCCTAGTAGTACGCAGTATTTT.

This clone was recorded a few times. This rearrangement joins TRBV28 to TRBJ2-1, with a possible D match to TRBD2 (5 bases). V lost 10 bases, J lost 1 base, and 17 bases lay in between. From germline, CDR1 is MDHEN and CDR2 SYDVKM. The CDR3 loop spans 15 amino acids. CDR3 DNA sequence: TGTGCCACCCCTCTCCAGGACTTTTCCTACAATGAGCAGTTCTTC. This encodes CATPLQDFSYNEQFF.

V and J are TRBV6-1 and TRBJ2-2; perhaps TRBD1 as D (6 bases). Trimming pared 2 bases from V and 3 bases from J, leaving 10 bases between. The CDR3 is 15 residues long. The germline gives CDR1 MNHNS, CDR2 SASEGT. CDR3 region: CASSELGTYTGELFF. CDR3 sequence (DNA): TGTGCCAGCAGTGAACTCGGGACATACACCGGGGAGCTGTTTTTT.

The chain couples TRBV10-3 to TRBJ1-1, with D unresolved. CDR1 is ENHRY, CDR2 SYGVKD, per germline. V was clipped by 2 bases and J by 0 bases, with 4 bases between them. The CDR3 runs to 13 residues. The CDR3 is CAISEGLNTEAFF. The CDR3 DNA reads as TGTGCCATCAGTGAGGGGCTGAACACTGAAGCTTTCTTT.

The chain employs TRBV5-1 and TRBJ1-6; D is ambiguous. The V end lost 3 bases, the J end lost 1 base, and 8 bases lay between the germline ends. CDR1 is SGHRS and CDR2 is YFSETQ in the germline V gene. The CDR3 spans 15 residues. DNA of the CDR3: TGCGCCAGCAGCTCGGGTTTTTCCTATAATTCACCCCTCCACTTT. It is translated as CASSSGFSYNSPLHF. Based on the CDR3 plus reference TRBV5-1 and TRBJ1-6, the full variable domain is KAGVTQTPRYLIKTRGQQVTLSCSPISGHRSVSWYQQTPGQGLQFLFEYFSETQRNKGNFPGRFSGRQFSNSRSEMNVSTLELGDSALYLCASSSGFSYNSPLHFGNGTRLTVT.